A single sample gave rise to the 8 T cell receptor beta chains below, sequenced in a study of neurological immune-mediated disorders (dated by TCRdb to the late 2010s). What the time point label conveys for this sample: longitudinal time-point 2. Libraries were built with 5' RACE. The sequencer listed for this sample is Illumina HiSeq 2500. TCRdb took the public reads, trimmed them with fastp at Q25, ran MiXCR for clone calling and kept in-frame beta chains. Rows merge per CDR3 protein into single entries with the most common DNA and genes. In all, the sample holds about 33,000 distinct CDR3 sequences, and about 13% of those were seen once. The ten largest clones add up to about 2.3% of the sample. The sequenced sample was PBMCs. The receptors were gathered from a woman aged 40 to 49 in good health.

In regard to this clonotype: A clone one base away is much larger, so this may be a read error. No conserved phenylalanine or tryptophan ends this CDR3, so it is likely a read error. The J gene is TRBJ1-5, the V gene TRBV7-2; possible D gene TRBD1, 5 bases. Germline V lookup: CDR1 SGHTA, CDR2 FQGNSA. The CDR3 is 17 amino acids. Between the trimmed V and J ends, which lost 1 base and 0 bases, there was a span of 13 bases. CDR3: CASSLVAGPYSNQPQHY. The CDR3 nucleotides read TGTGCCAGCAGCTTAGTGGCAGGGCCATATAGCAATCAGCCCCAGCATTAT.

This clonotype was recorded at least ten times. The CDR3 coding sequence is TGCGCCAGCAGCAGAGACTCGACAGGCAACTACGAGCAGTACTTC. Translation: CASSRDSTGNYEQYF. The chain carries TRBV4-3 and TRBJ2-7, with D perhaps TRBD1 (6 bases). V was trimmed by 5 bases and J by 3 bases, leaving 17 bases between them. Germline V CDR1 and CDR2: LGHNA, YSLEER. The CDR3 length is 15 residues.

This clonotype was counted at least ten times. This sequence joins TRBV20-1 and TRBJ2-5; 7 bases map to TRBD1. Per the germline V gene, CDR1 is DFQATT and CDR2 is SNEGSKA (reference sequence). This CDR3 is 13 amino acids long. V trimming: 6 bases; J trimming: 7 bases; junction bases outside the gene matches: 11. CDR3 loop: CSARTGRGRTQYF. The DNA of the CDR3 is TGCAGTGCCCGGACAGGCCGTGGGAGGACCCAGTACTTC.

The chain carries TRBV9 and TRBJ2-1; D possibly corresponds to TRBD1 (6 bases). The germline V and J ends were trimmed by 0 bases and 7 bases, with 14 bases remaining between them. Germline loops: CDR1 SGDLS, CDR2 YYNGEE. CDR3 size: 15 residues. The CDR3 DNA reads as TGTGCCAGCAGCGTAGGGGGGACAAGGAGAAATGAGCAGTTCTTC. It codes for CASSVGGTRRNEQFF.

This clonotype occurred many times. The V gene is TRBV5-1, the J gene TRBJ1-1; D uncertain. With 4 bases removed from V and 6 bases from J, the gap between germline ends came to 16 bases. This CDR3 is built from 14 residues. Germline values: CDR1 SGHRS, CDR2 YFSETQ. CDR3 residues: CASSLGRKDAEAFF. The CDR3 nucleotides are TGCGCCAGCAGCCTCGGACGCAAGGACGCTGAAGCTTTCTTT.

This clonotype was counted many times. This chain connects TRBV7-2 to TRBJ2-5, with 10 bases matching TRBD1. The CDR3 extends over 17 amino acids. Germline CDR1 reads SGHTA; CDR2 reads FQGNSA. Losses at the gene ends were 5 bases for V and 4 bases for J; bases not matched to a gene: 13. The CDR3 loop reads CASSPRDRGSLRETQYF. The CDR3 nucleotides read TGTGCCAGCAGCCCCCGGGACAGGGGCTCGCTTAGAGAGACCCAGTACTTC.

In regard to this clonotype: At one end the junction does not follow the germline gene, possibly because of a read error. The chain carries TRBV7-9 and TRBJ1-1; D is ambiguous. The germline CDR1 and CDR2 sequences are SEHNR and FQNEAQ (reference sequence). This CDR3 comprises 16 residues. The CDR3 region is CVSSRFDDYEDTEAFF. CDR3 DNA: TGTGTCAGCAGCCGATTTGACGATTACGAAGACACTGAAGCTTTCTTT.

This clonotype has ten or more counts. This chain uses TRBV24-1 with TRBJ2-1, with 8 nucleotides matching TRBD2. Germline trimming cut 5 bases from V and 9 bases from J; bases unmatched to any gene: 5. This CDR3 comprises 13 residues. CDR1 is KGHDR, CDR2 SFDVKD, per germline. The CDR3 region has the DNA TGTGCCACCAGTGTCGGTAGCGGGATTGAGCAGTTCTTC. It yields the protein CATSVGSGIEQFF.